This TCR beta chain was found in a study of molecular identifiers for immune sequencing clone quantification. Each CDR3 protein is one row after TCRdb ran MiXCR on the PCR reads. The sample lists a few hundred thousand distinct CDR3 sequences; over 20% were seen once. The table lists this clonotype with a count of one. Compared with germline, one end of the junction differs, possibly owing to a read error. This CDR3 comprises 12 residues. CDR1 LNHDA and CDR2 SQIVND come from the germline V gene (reference sequence). The chain carries TRBV19 and TRBJ1-5, with D possibly TRBD1 on 5 matching bases. Sequencing used naive CD8+ T cells from blood, with Jurkat cell RNA spiked in. The subset here: FACS-sorted CD8+CD4-CCR7+CD45RA+ naive T cells. The clonotype was recovered from a human donor in good health. Some libraries in this study had Jurkat cell RNA spiked in. CDR3 protein: CASTTGVQPPHF. CDR3 in DNA: TGTGCCAGTACTACAGGCGTTCAGCCCCCGCATTTT.